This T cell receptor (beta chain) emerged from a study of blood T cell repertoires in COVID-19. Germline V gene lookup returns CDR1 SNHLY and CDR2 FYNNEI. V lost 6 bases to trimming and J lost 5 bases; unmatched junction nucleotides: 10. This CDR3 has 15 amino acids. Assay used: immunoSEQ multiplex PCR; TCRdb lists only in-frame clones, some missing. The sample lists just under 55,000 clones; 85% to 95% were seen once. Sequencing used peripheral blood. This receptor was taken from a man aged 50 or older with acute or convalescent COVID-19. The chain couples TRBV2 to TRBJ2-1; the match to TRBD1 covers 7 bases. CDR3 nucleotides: TGTGCCAGCAGCTCCGGGACAGAGGGGGACAATGAGCAGTTCTTC. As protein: CASSSGTEGDNEQFF.